Given below is one T cell receptor (beta chain) in context. The sample is drawn from a study of control samples from healthy donors and cancer patients. The V gene's germline CDR1 is SNHLY and CDR2 FYNNEI. The CDR3 totals 15 residues. V was trimmed by 10 bases and J by 0 bases, leaving 17 bases between them. Clones were sequenced by immunoSEQ multiplex PCR, and TCRdb holds only the in-frame ones, with some missing. The sample consists of some 70,000 clones, roughly 80% of them appearing once. Sequenced material: PBMCs. This clonotype was obtained from a woman between 45 and 60 years old with lung cancer. The chain combines TRBV2 with TRBJ2-3, with D possibly being TRBD1 or TRBD2 (7 bases each). CDR3 protein: CATRGGFISTDTQYF. In DNA, the CDR3 is TGTGCCACCAGGGGGGGGTTTATTAGCACAGATACGCAGTATTTT.